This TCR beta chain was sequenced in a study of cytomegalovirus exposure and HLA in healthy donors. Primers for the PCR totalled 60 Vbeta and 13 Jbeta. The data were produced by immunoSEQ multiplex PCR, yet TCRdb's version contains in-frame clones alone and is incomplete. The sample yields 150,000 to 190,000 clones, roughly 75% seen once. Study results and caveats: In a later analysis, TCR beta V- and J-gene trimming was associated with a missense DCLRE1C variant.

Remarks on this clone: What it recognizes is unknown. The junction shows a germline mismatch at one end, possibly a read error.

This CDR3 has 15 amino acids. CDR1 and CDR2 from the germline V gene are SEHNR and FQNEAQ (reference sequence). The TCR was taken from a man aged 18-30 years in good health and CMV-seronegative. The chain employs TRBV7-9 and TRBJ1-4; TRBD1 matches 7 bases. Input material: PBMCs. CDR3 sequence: CSSSLTGREDEKLFF. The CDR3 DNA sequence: TGTTCCAGCAGCTTGACAGGGCGAGAAGATGAAAAACTGTTTTTT.